This entry lists 27 T cell receptor beta chains sequenced from one sample in a study of identical twins. TCRdb reanalysed the 5' RACE reads using MiXCR and keeps one entry per CDR3 protein. The data contain 1.5 million to 2 million distinct CDR3 sequences, about 32% of them singletons. Sequencing used cord blood. The receptors stem from a newborn girl in good health.

This chain joins TRBV18 and TRBJ2-3, with D possibly being TRBD1 (6 bases). Germline values: CDR1 KGHSH, CDR2 LQKENI. This CDR3 contains 16 residues. Trimming removed 3 bases from V and 4 bases from J, with 17 bases in between. The CDR3, as DNA: TGTGCCAGCTCACCGTTGAACAGGGCCAGGGCAGATACGCAGTATTTT. Protein: CASSPLNRARADTQYF. Looking up the rest from reference TRBV18 and TRBJ2-3 gives the full variable domain: NAGVMQNPRHLVRRRGQEARLRCSPMKGHSHVYWYRQLPEEGLKFMVYLQKENIIDESGMPKERFSAEFPKEGPSILRIQQVVRGDSAAYFCASSPLNRARADTQYFGPGTRLTVL.

This clonotype turned up a few times. The gene calls are TRBV5-6 and TRBJ2-1, with D uncertain. Trimming pared 2 bases from V and 5 bases from J, leaving 14 bases between. The CDR3 has 15 amino acids. Germline V CDR1 and CDR2: SGHDT, YYEEEE. The CDR3 region is CASSFPPGPHNEQFF. In DNA, the CDR3 is TGTGCCAGCAGCTTCCCGCCAGGCCCCCACAATGAGCAGTTCTTC.

The sample holds a few counts of this clonotype. The J gene is TRBJ1-2, the V gene TRBV29-1; 8 positions agree with TRBD1. Germline-derived CDR1 and CDR2 are SQVTM and ANQGSEA. Trimming took 1 base from V and 3 from J; bases not matched to a gene: 4. The CDR3 is made up of 14 amino acids. For the CDR3, the DNA is TGCAGCGTTGAAGGCACGACAGGGGACTATGGCTACACCTTC. Translated, it gives CSVEGTTGDYGYTF.

In its sample, this clonotype was seen a few times. This sequence joins TRBV7-6 and TRBJ1-6; tentative D call: TRBD1 (6 bases). Germline-derived CDR1 and CDR2 are SGHVS and FNYEAQ. There are 14 residues in the CDR3. Trimming cost V 1 base and J 6 bases, with 7 bases left between them. The CDR3 region has the DNA TGTGCCAGCAGCTTAGGGGACACTAATTCACCCCTCCACTTT. It yields the protein CASSLGDTNSPLHF.

Only a few counts were recorded for this clonotype. The rearrangement links TRBV7-8 to TRBJ2-5, with TRBD2 identical over 10 bases. From germline, CDR1 is SGHVS and CDR2 FQNEAQ. The CDR3 totals 14 residues. V gave up 4 bases and J gave up 6 bases; unmatched junction bases: 5. CDR3: CASSSSGGAKTQYF. The CDR3 region has the DNA TGTGCCAGCAGCTCCAGCGGGGGGGCAAAGACCCAGTACTTC. The variable domain in full, with the rest retrieved from reference TRBV7-8 and TRBJ2-5, is GAGVSQSPRYKVAKRGQDVALRCDPISGHVSLFWYQQALGQGPEFLTYFQNEAQLDKSGLPSDRFFAERPEGSVSTLKIQRTQQEDSAVYLCASSSSGGAKTQYFGPGTRLLVL.

This clonotype showed up just a few times. The chain carries TRBV4-1 and TRBJ2-5, with 10 bases that match TRBD2. Trimming at V came to 2 bases and at J to 1 base, leaving 7 bases not matched to a gene. Germline V gives CDR1 MGHRA, CDR2 YSYEKL. CDR3 length: 17 amino acids. The CDR3 loop reads CASSQFASGSPQETQYF. The CDR3 DNA reads as TGCGCCAGCAGCCAATTTGCTAGCGGGAGCCCCCAAGAGACCCAGTACTTC.

This sequence joins TRBV4-1 and TRBJ1-1; no clear D gene. This CDR3 contains 14 residues. V was clipped by 2 bases and J by 1 base, with 8 bases between them. CDR1 and CDR2 (germline): MGHRA, YSYEKL. The CDR3 loop reads CASSQKSGNTEAFF. CDR3 coding DNA: TGCGCCAGCAGCCAAAAATCGGGGAACACTGAAGCTTTCTTT.

J is TRBJ2-4 and V is TRBV6-4; D possibly matches TRBD1 or TRBD2 (6 bases each). The length of the CDR3 is 15 residues. CDR1 is MRHNA and CDR2 is SNTAGT in the germline V gene. Trimming took off 8 bases at V and 9 bases at J, with 23 bases between the two ends. The CDR3 loop reads CASSNQNTQGGIQYF. CDR3 bases: TGTGCCAGCTCCAACCAAAACACACAGGGAGGCATTCAGTACTTC.

This clonotype was seen more than once but under ten times. This chain uses TRBV28 with TRBJ2-1; 8 nucleotides line up with TRBD2. The CDR3 has 16 residues. J was trimmed by 6 bases and V by 3 bases; bases with no gene match: 10. CDR1 is MDHEN and CDR2 is SYDVKM in the germline V gene. The CDR3 DNA reads TGTGCCAGCAGTTTCATAATCCGGGAGGGCCGCAATGAGCAGTTCTTC. The encoded protein is CASSFIIREGRNEQFF.

This clonotype appeared a few times. The chain combines TRBV2 with TRBJ2-3; 11 bases line up with TRBD2. Trimming cost V 6 bases and J 4 bases; bases outside gene matches: 3. Germline V lookup: CDR1 SNHLY, CDR2 FYNNEI. The CDR3 loop spans 14 amino acids. Written as DNA, the CDR3 is TGTGCCAGCAGGGGGACTAGCGGTCCAGATACGCAGTATTTT. It codes for CASRGTSGPDTQYF.

V is TRBV5-6 and J is TRBJ2-4, with a weak D call TRBD1 (6 bases). V shed 2 bases and J shed 0 bases, with 15 bases lying between them. Looked up from germline, CDR1 is SGHDT and CDR2 is YYEEEE. The CDR3 is 17 amino acids. For the CDR3, the DNA is TGTGCCAGCAGCTTTTTCGGACAGTCGCTAGCCAAAAACATTCAGTACTTC. Amino acids: CASSFFGQSLAKNIQYF.

This chain joins TRBV18 and TRBJ2-3, with TRBD1 matching over 10 bases. J gave up 2 bases and V 3 bases, and 8 bases lay outside the gene matches. Germline lookup yields CDR1 KGHSH and CDR2 LQKENI. This CDR3 comprises 17 residues. The CDR3 loop is CASSPVSTGGFTDTQYF. In DNA form, the CDR3 reads TGTGCCAGCTCACCCGTTTCGACAGGGGGCTTCACAGATACGCAGTATTTT.

This clonotype came up many times. The gene calls are TRBV27 and TRBJ2-7; D not resolved. The CDR3 spans 11 residues. CDR1 is MNHEY and CDR2 is SMNVEV in the germline V gene (reference sequence). Trimming took 5 bases from V and 5 from J, leaving 7 bases between them. CDR3: CASSKGHEQYF. CDR3 DNA: TGTGCCAGCAGTAAGGGCCACGAGCAGTACTTC.

Remarks on this clonotype: Germline and junction disagree at one end, which may indicate a read error. The chain couples TRBV2 to TRBJ1-2; TRBD1 is a possible D gene (5 bases). The V gene's germline CDR1 is SNHLY and CDR2 FYNNEI. The CDR3 runs to 15 residues. In DNA form, the CDR3 reads TGTGCCAGCAGCCCAAACCAGGGCAGTTCCTATAGCTACACCTTC. Translated: CASSPNQGSSYSYTF. Full variable domain (outside the CDR3, taken from reference TRBV2 and TRBJ1-2): EPEVTQTPSHQVTQMGQEVILRCVPISNHLYFYWYRQILGQKVEFLVSFYNNEISEKSEIFDDQFSVERPDGSNFTLKIRSTKLEDSAMYFCASSPNQGSSYSYTFGSGTRLTVV.

The genes are TRBV28 and TRBJ2-5; the match to TRBD2 covers 14 bases. The germline V gene has CDR1 MDHEN and CDR2 SYDVKM. The V and J ends lost 2 bases and 1 base, in that order; junction bases with no gene match: 3. CDR3 length: 17 residues. CDR3 nucleotide sequence: TGTGCCAGCAGTTTAGGGGGACTAGCGGGAGTCCAAGAGACCCAGTACTTC. This codes for CASSLGGLAGVQETQYF.

This clonotype was seen a few times. This chain connects TRBV10-3 to TRBJ1-6; a possible D gene is TRBD1 (5 bases). Trimming shortened V by 6 bases and J by 5 bases, and 17 bases separated the two germline ends. The CDR3 has 16 residues. The V gene's germline CDR1 is ENHRY and CDR2 SYGVKD. CDR3 DNA sequence: TGTGCCATCAGCCTGAGAGGGGTTCTAGATAATTCACCCCTCCACTTT. Translation gives CAISLRGVLDNSPLHF.

The CDR3 DNA follows: TGTGCCAGCAGCTTAAGAACTAGCGGGAGATACGAGCAGTACTTC. It translates to CASSLRTSGRYEQYF. The chain recombines TRBV7-2 with TRBJ2-7; TRBD2 matches 11 bases. Germline CDR1 SGHTA, CDR2 FQGNSA. The CDR3 is 15 residues long. Germline trimming cut 2 bases from V and 4 bases from J; bases unmatched to any gene: 4.

V is TRBV28 and J is TRBJ2-7, with 11 bases fitting TRBD1. The germline CDR1 and CDR2 sequences are MDHEN and SYDVKM. The CDR3 length is 16 residues. V lost 7 bases to trimming and J lost 0 bases; unmatched junction nucleotides: 8. The CDR3 sequence: CASITTGTGGSYEQYF. The CDR3, as DNA: TGTGCCAGCATCACTACCGGGACAGGGGGCTCCTACGAGCAGTACTTC.

The chain recombines TRBV28 with TRBJ2-5; D may be TRBD1 or TRBD2 (5 bases each). Germline V lookup: CDR1 MDHEN, CDR2 SYDVKM. This CDR3 spans 15 amino acids. V lost 4 bases and J 4 bases, leaving 16 bases between the germline ends. The CDR3 sequence: CASSSLEGRGETQYF. The CDR3 DNA sequence: TGTGCCAGCAGTTCCCTCGAGGGGCGCGGAGAGACCCAGTACTTC.

The gene calls are TRBV4-1 and TRBJ1-2, with 8 bases matching TRBD1. In germline, CDR1 is MGHRA, CDR2 YSYEKL. The length of the CDR3 is 16 residues. Trimming removed 0 bases from V and 2 bases from J; junction bases left unmatched: 5. The CDR3 region has the DNA TGCGCCAGCAGCCAAGATAGGTCAGGGGGCAACTATGGCTACACCTTC. Protein sequence: CASSQDRSGGNYGYTF.

This clonotype was recorded only once. J is TRBJ2-1 and V is TRBV20-1; 8 nucleotides match TRBD1. The junction had 11 bases not matched to a gene; V was cut back by 0 bases and J by 10 bases. This CDR3 has 15 amino acids. Germline V lookup: CDR1 DFQATT, CDR2 SNEGSKA (reference sequence). CDR3 loop: CSARDRGQGPYEQFF. CDR3 in DNA: TGCAGTGCTAGAGATCGAGGACAGGGACCCTACGAGCAGTTCTTC.

J is TRBJ2-7 and V is TRBV28; 7 bases are shared with TRBD2. V lost 3 bases, J lost 6 bases, and 8 bases stayed unmatched. Germline values: CDR1 MDHEN, CDR2 SYDVKM. The CDR3 spans 14 residues. The CDR3 nucleotides read TGTGCCAGCAGTTTGCAGGGAGGGCACTGCGAGCAGTACTTC. It specifies CASSLQGGHCEQYF.

As regards this clonotype: A much larger clone differs from this one at a single base, so this may be a read error. V is TRBV20-1 and J is TRBJ2-3; 7 positions agree with TRBD1. The germline V gene encodes CDR1 DFQATT and CDR2 SNEGSKA (reference sequence). The CDR3 is 14 amino acids. Trimming removed 5 bases from V and 6 bases from J; junction bases left unmatched: 11. The CDR3, as DNA: TGCAGTGCTGTACCTAGCAGGGGGTCGGATACGCAGTATTTT. Protein product: CSAVPSRGSDTQYF.

The table lists this clonotype with a few counts. The chain has TRBV5-1 and TRBJ2-3; no definite D call. Looked up from germline, CDR1 is SGHRS and CDR2 is YFSETQ. There are 16 residues in the CDR3. V dropped 0 bases and J dropped 5 bases, with 16 bases sitting between them. CDR3 sequence (DNA): TGCGCCAGCAGCTTGGCCGTCGGGTCCCGTCGAGATACGCAGTATTTT. Protein: CASSLAVGSRRDTQYF.

This clonotype appeared many times. The CDR3 sequence is CASSRFGNIQYF. The CDR3 coding sequence is TGTGCCAGCAGTCGCTTTGGAAACATTCAGTACTTC. The chain has TRBV28 and TRBJ2-4; D not resolved. The V and J ends lost 5 bases and 6 bases respectively, with 8 bases between them. This CDR3 comprises 12 residues. CDR1 is MDHEN, CDR2 SYDVKM, per germline.

This clonotype was picked up a small number of times. The V gene is TRBV12-3 or TRBV12-4, the J gene TRBJ2-7; the D is unclear. With 6 bases removed from V and 3 bases from J, the gap between germline ends came to 9 bases. The CDR3 is 12 amino acids. The CDR3 DNA sequence: TGTGCCAGCAGCCCTCTTGTCTACGAGCAGTACTTC. Residues: CASSPLVYEQYF.

This clonotype was detected ten times or more. The chain employs TRBV29-1 and TRBJ2-7; D may be TRBD1 (8 bases). CDR1 and CDR2 from the germline V gene are SQVTM and ANQGSEA. The length of the CDR3 is 16 residues. V lost 1 base, J lost 3 bases, and 19 bases lay in between. The CDR3 sequence is CSVEVPTGGGGYEQYF. The CDR3 nucleotides are TGCAGCGTTGAAGTTCCCACAGGGGGAGGGGGCTACGAGCAGTACTTC.